This T cell receptor beta chain was obtained from a study of vaccination and CD4 T cells after COVID-19 (dated by TCRdb to the early 2020s). For the study in its entirety: SARS-CoV-2 positivity had been established in the convalescent patients by nasal swab PCR, and mild disease was recorded in some 10 of these patients and severe disease in one. In the convalescent cohort there were six males and four females, among whom were two Hispanic individuals, seven Caucasians, two Asians and one multiracial person. Participants got two doses of the Pfizer-BioNTech BNT162b2 vaccine (n=8) or two doses of the Moderna mRNA-1273 vaccine (n=2). Post-COVID blood samples were collected from convalescent patients a median of around 100 days after diagnosis, with a range of roughly 30 to 161 days. The time from the second vaccine dose to post-vaccine blood sampling had a median of roughly 77 days and ranged from about 14 to 250 days. Culture stimuli were overlapping spike peptide pools from SARS-CoV-2 and from the common cold coronaviruses HCoV-NL63, HCoV-OC43 and HCoV-229E. In control cultures, a CEFX viral epitope pool was used as positive control, an HIV-1 Nef peptide pool was used as negative control, or no peptide was added. In 10 COVID-19 convalescent patients and a handful of infection-naive healthy vaccine recipients, researchers compared the spike-specific CD4+ TCR repertoire from before mRNA vaccination with the repertoire from after.

This specimen's treatment or condition label, interpreted: approximately nine-day PBMC culture with coronavirus spike peptide pools or control peptides (ViraFEST assay). The study used the ViraFEST assay, which expanded antigen-specific T cells with peptide pools and then identified expanded clonotypes by TCR sequencing. The positive SARS-CoV-2 PCR tests of the convalescent patients were dated from March to December 2020, before the Alpha, Beta and Delta variants emerged in the United States. Each well held approximately 2 million PBMCs cultured in IMDM containing around 5% human AB serum and approximately 9.8 IU/ml IL-2, with about 9.4 ug/ml peptide pools added. On days 3 and 7, half of the culture medium was replaced with fresh IL-2-containing medium. After 10 days of culture, CD4+ T cells were isolated by negative selection with the EasySep CD4+ T cell isolation kit. Ficoll-Paque Plus gradient centrifugation was used to isolate PBMCs from whole blood, and the isolated PBMCs were then either used fresh or cryopreserved at -140C. Culture conditions were generally each tested in triplicate wells.

The study at large found these results: In convalescent patients, a median roughly 85% of post-vaccine SARS-CoV-2-reactive clones were detected only after vaccination, suggesting vaccine-specific priming. The number of convalescent patients in the study was relatively small, and the study did not examine early timepoints following natural infection. An increase in the median number of SARS-CoV-2-reactive clonotypes from around 20 after infection to a few dozen after vaccination was observed, but the change was not found to be significant. Of the vaccine-specific clones found in convalescent patients, nearly all (304 of 307) were mono-reactive for SARS-CoV-2 spike instead of being cross-reactive with common cold coronaviruses.

On this clonotype itself: Its cognate antigen has yet to be identified. Base qualities were left out, and no much larger clone turns up one base away.

The protocol used for the library was PCR. DNA from cultured CD4+ T cells was subjected to TCR sequencing with the Oncomine TCR Beta short-read assay at the Johns Hopkins FTIC core. Genomic DNA was extracted from the cultured CD4+ T cells with the QIAamp micro DNA kit. Oncomine TCR Beta libraries from cultured CD4+ T cells were pooled with unique dual indexes and sequenced on an Illumina iSeq 100. The source study handled its data this way. Non-productive sequences were removed, and CDR3s not starting with C, not ending with F or W, or shorter than 7 amino acids were discarded. The MANAFEST web application was used to identify antigen-specific clonotypes by comparing peptide-stimulated wells against reference wells and other culture wells. Positive clones required FDR below 0.05, an odds ratio above 5, and productive frequency above 0.1% in at least two of three replicate wells. A clonotype was classed as cross-reactive if the clonotype showed significant expansion both in SARS-CoV-2 spike wells and in at least one common cold coronavirus spike condition. Similarity between CDR3 sequences was evaluated in R version 3.6.1 using Levenshtein distances (stringdist) and unrooted phylogenetic trees (ape). TCRdb trimmed public reads at Q25 via fastp, called clones via MiXCR and kept in-frame beta chains. Duplicate CDR3 protein sequences are folded into a single record with the most common DNA and genes. The V and J calls were not made by the authors but by TCRdb's processing. Present in this sample are about 18,000 distinct CDR3 sequences, over 65% of which were seen just once. Roughly a sixth of the sample is taken by the ten largest.

A distance of 14 bases separates the germline ends of V and J, which lose 4 bases and 8 bases respectively. From a lookup of the germline V gene (reference sequence), CDR1 and CDR2 are MNHEY and SMNVEV. CDR3 length: 13 amino acids, cysteine to phenylalanine. Here the CDR3 DNA is all that survives: 39 bases in frame from base 1. Material: CD4+ T cells from blood, cultured in vitro. This receptor chain uses TRBV27 and TRBJ1-2; TRBD1 is perhaps the D gene, given 5 matching bases. The receptor was derived from a human donor who had recovered from COVID-19. The CDR3 reads CASSSGQGRGYTF. The DNA sequence is as follows: TGTGCCAGCAGTTCCGGCCAGGGTCGGGGCTACACCTTC.